The 16 T cell receptor beta chains given below trace back to one sample, sequenced in a study of tumor and adjacent non-tumor tissue in lung cancer. Three rounds of nested PCR, following a modified ARM-PCR protocol, produced the TCRbeta library. TCRdb reprocessed the multiplex PCR reads with MiXCR, giving one entry per CDR3 protein. The sample lists over 100,000 distinct CDR3 sequences, roughly 80% seen once, with under 45% in the top ten. RNA was extracted from bulk tissue without any cell sorting. Sequences were obtained from lung tumor tissue. These receptors were taken from a woman aged 55-69 years with non-small cell lung cancer.

Concerning this clonotype itself: This could be a read error, since a much larger clone is one nucleotide away. The J gene is TRBJ1-5, the V gene TRBV6-1; D gene uncertain. The CDR3 is 15 residues long. V was pared by 3 bases and J by 7 bases, with 16 bases between. Germline V gives CDR1 MNHNS, CDR2 SASEGT. CDR3 in amino acids: CASSDGSLEGQPQHF. The CDR3 DNA reads as TGTGCCAGCAGTGACGGGAGCTTGGAAGGCCAGCCCCAGCATTTT.

V and J are TRBV12-3 or TRBV12-4 and TRBJ2-1, with TRBD2 matching 10 bases. V was pared by 7 bases and J by 5 bases, with 8 bases of the junction left unmatched. The CDR3 has 15 amino acids. The CDR3 is CASNSGTSVDNEQFF. The DNA of the CDR3 is TGTGCCAGCAATTCCGGGACTAGCGTAGACAATGAGCAGTTCTTC.

Remarks on this clonotype: Being one base from a much bigger clone, this may be a read error. This chain links TRBV10-2 with TRBJ1-2; TRBD1 is a possible D gene (5 bases). Trimming stripped 4 bases from V and 6 bases from J, with 15 bases between. The CDR3 runs 14 residues. CDR1 and CDR2 (germline): WSHSY, SAAADI. For the CDR3, the DNA is TGCGCCAGCAGTGTTGGCAGCCAGGGCCATGGCTACACCTTC. Translated: CASSVGSQGHGYTF.

V and J are TRBV6-5 and TRBJ2-2; D is possibly TRBD1 (6 bases). The CDR3 contains 16 residues. Germline V gives CDR1 MNHEY, CDR2 SVGAGI. V gave up 6 bases and J gave up 0 bases, with 14 bases separating them. CDR3: CASSRSRTANTGELFF. DNA for the CDR3: TGTGCCAGCAGCCGCAGTCGGACAGCGAACACCGGGGAGCTGTTTTTT.

As for this clonotype: Because the CDR3's place on the DNA is in doubt, the DNA is left out and the CDR3 is given as listed by TCRdb. This sequence joins TRBV6-5 and TRBJ1-6; TRBD1, the table's D call, was not compared with the DNA. The CDR3 is 16 amino acids in total, end residues counted. Germline V lookup: CDR1 MNHEY, CDR2 SVGAGI. The CDR3 loop is CASSHSFGTGNSPLHF.

To note about this clonotype: One end of the junction fails to match germline, which may point to a read error. The rearrangement joins TRBV11-1 to TRBJ1-1, with D perhaps matching TRBD1 (5 bases). The CDR3 sequence is 13 residues long. Germline-derived CDR1 and CDR2 are SGHAT and FQDESV (reference sequence). The DNA for the CDR3 is TGTGCCAGCAATCGGGACCGCAACGCTGAACCTTTCTTT. Translation: CASNRDRNAEPFF.

This clonotype was seen a handful of times. The V gene is TRBV28, the J gene TRBJ2-7; D call uncertain. V was cut by 5 bases and J by 6 bases, with 8 bases left in between. This CDR3 has 11 residues. Germline CDR1 and CDR2: MDHEN and SYDVKM. The CDR3 nucleotides read TGTGCCAGCAGTCCCTACCTCGAGCAGTACTTC. Its translation is CASSPYLEQYF.

The genes are TRBV4-2 and TRBJ1-5; TRBD1 is a possible D gene (5 bases). V shed 8 bases and J shed 12 bases, with 17 bases lying between them. CDR1 and CDR2 from the germline V gene are LGHNA and YNFKEQ. The CDR3 runs to 12 residues. CDR3 residues: CASRRGNQRQHF. The DNA for the CDR3 is TGTGCCAGCCGACGGGGCAATCAACGCCAGCATTTT.

This clonotype came up a few times. V gene TRBV29-1 combines with J gene TRBJ2-5; 9 bases are shared with TRBD2. The V gene's germline CDR1 is SQVTM and CDR2 ANQGSEA. CDR3 length equals 11 residues. Trimming cost V 7 bases and J 7 bases; bases outside gene matches: 4. CDR3 nucleotide sequence: TGCAGCGGAGAGCGGGAGGCGACCCAGTACTTC. It specifies CSGEREATQYF.

Concerning this clonotype: It is likely a read error, because the conserved phenylalanine at the end of the CDR3 is missing. J is TRBJ2-3 and V is TRBV7-2, with D unresolved. The CDR3 runs 14 residues. Germline values: CDR1 SGHTA, CDR2 FQGNSA. The CDR3 here is CANSLTRVPDTQYS. CDR3 bases: TGTGCCAACAGCCTTACTCGCGTCCCAGATACGCAGTATTCT.

A word on this clonotype: A much larger clone differs by one base, so this may be a read error. The chain uses TRBV7-8 and TRBJ1-6; D uncertain. This CDR3 has 16 amino acids. The germline V gene encodes CDR1 SGHVS and CDR2 FQNEAQ. This CDR3 is CTSSLRRVSPNSPLHF. The CDR3 DNA reads as TGTACCAGCAGCCTACGCCGTGTCTCCCCAAATTCACCCCTCCACTTT.

This clonotype was recorded at least ten times. The chain uses TRBV20-1 and TRBJ2-7; D remains ambiguous. V was cut by 1 base and J by 4 bases, with 8 bases left in between. The CDR3 totals 12 residues. In germline, CDR1 is DFQATT, CDR2 SNEGSKA (reference sequence). The CDR3 here is CSARVIGYEQYF. The DNA for the CDR3 is TGCAGTGCTAGAGTAATAGGGTACGAGCAGTACTTC.

This clonotype has at least ten counts. This may arise from a read error, as a much more abundant clone is one base away. Written as DNA, the CDR3 is TGTGCCTGCAGCTTACAGACAGGGCGCACCGGGGAGCTGTTTTTT. Translation: CACSLQTGRTGELFF. The genes are TRBV11-2 and TRBJ2-2, with 7 bases matching TRBD1. CDR3 length: 15 residues. The germline gives CDR1 SGHAT, CDR2 FQNNGV.

This clonotype showed up many times. V gene TRBV6-1 combines with J gene TRBJ1-5; a possible D gene is TRBD1 (5 bases). Germline CDR1 and CDR2: MNHNS and SASEGT. There are 14 residues in the CDR3. Trimming stripped 3 bases from V and 6 bases from J, with 12 bases between. The CDR3 bases are TGTGCCAGCAGTGATCCGCAGGGCGGTCAGCCCCAGCATTTT. Its protein product is CASSDPQGGQPQHF.

V gene TRBV20-1 combines with J gene TRBJ2-5; D is ambiguous. Trimming stripped 7 bases from V and 2 bases from J, with 5 bases between. The CDR3 has 10 residues. Germline-derived CDR1 and CDR2 are DFQATT and SNEGSKA (reference sequence). Here the CDR3 reads CSVGQETQYF. The CDR3 DNA is TGCAGTGTTGGTCAAGAGACCCAGTACTTC.

About this clonotype: An end of the junction does not agree with germline; a read error may underlie this. J is TRBJ1-1 and V is TRBV6-5; D not certain. This CDR3 is built from 17 residues. Germline CDR1 and CDR2: MNHEY and SVGAGI. In nucleotides, the CDR3 is TGTGCCAGCAGTCGAGTTTCTTCGATGGTAGTGAACAGTGAAGCTTTCTTT. It encodes CASSRVSSMVVNSEAFF.